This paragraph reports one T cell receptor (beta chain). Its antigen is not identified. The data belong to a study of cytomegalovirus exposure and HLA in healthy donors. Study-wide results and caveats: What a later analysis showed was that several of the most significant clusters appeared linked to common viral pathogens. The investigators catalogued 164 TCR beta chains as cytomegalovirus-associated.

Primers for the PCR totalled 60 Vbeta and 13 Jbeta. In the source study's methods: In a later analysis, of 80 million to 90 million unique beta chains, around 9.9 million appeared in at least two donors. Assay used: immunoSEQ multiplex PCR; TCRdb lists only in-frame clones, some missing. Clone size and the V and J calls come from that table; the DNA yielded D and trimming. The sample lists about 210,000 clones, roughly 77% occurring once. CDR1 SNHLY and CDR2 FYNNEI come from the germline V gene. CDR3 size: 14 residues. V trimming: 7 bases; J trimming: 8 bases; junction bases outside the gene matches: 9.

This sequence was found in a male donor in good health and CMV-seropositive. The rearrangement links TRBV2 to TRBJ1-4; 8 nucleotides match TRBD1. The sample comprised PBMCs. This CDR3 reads CASIRDRTNEKLFF. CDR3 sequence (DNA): TGTGCCAGCATTAGGGACAGGACAAACGAAAAACTGTTTTTT.